This T cell receptor beta chain stems from a study of T cells in Graves' hyperthyroidism and ophthalmopathy (dated by TCRdb to the late 2010s). Concerning the study at large: Peripheral blood samples were taken at the time of initial diagnosis, prior to any treatment. Once sampling was done, hyperthyroidism patients were given methimazole at a starting dose of 30 mg daily, whereas ophthalmopathy patients were given high-dose intravenous methylprednisolone. The approximately 98 discovery patients were randomly divided into training and test sets at a 7:3 ratio. Prospective prediction of ophthalmopathy was tested in an independent validation cohort of some 19 hyperthyroidism patients and some 17 patients who later progressed to ophthalmopathy. A discovery cohort of approximately 100 patients, about 40 with Graves' ophthalmopathy and more than 55 with stable Graves' hyperthyroidism, was used to find distinguishing TCR V-J signatures. In addition, the study compared T-cell repertoires in thyroid tissue and in blood from roughly 6 Graves' hyperthyroidism patients. TCR Vbeta CDR3 sequencing of 140 or so peripheral blood samples (approximately 44 ophthalmopathy, 75 to 80 hyperthyroidism and approximately 17 progressor patients) is reported in the paper.

Amplification of TCR beta CDR3 regions was carried out from RNA transcripts. The first round of RT-PCR for the TCR CDR3 was performed with the HTBI primer set and the Qiagen OneStep RT-PCR kit. The libraries were constructed in a second round of multiplex PCR and then size-selected and purified. The libraries were sequenced on an Illumina HiSeq2000 using paired-end 100 bp reads. The published analysis was carried out like this. SOAPnuke was used to process the raw data, with reads discarded if the reads contained adapters or uncalled bases, had a mean Phred below 15, or lacked an exact constant-primer or identifier match. COPE v1.2.5 was used to merge high-quality paired reads, and clonotypes were defined as unique nucleotide sequences. Clonotypes were aligned to IMGT TRBV, TRBD and TRBJ reference segments using MiTCR v1.1. Only V-J combinations with frequency above 0.0001, covering 98% to 99.2% of repertoires, were analysed. The TCS score was defined as the ratio of F50 (clonal expansion) to E x V (chaos), calculated using BLOSUM62-based TCRdist between CDR3 peptides within each V-J. Welch's t-statistics and random forest reduced 500 to 650 V-J features to some 14, which were used in a naive Bayes classifier (R e1071). Using fastp trimming at Q25 and MiXCR clonotype assembly, TCRdb reanalyzed the public sequencing data and kept in-frame beta chains. A single entry per CDR3 protein holds the most common genes and DNA from its merged rows. The V and J calls and clone size are TCRdb's, not the authors'. The sample data list approximately 560,000 distinct CDR3 sequences, and around 16% of these were observed just once. About 7% of the sample goes to the ten largest clones.

Germline trimming amounts to 4 bases on V and 4 bases on J, with 5 as the count of junction bases outside the gene matches. Spanning cysteine to phenylalanine, the CDR3 consists of 14 amino acids. The kept DNA is CDR3 alone, 42 bases in frame from the first base. The germline V gene specifies SGHTA as CDR1 and FQGNSA as CDR2. Overall results and qualifications from the work: Sample size was not statistically predetermined, and blinding of investigators to group allocation was not performed. Most expanded thyroid clonotypes (frequency above 0.001) were also found in blood, which suggests that blood repertoires may mirror thyroid immune responses. Ophthalmopathy was separated from stable hyperthyroidism by a 13 V-J signature model, with around 88% sensitivity and just over 81% specificity obtained in cross-validation and 80%/75% obtained in testing. During validation, the model predicted progression to ophthalmopathy a median of approximately 7 months ahead of onset, with around 65% sensitivity and more than 72% specificity.

Stable Graves' hyperthyroidism was defined as the absence of progression to ophthalmopathy over 18 months of follow-up. Hyperthyroidism patients were aged 18 to 65 years and newly diagnosed, with disease duration of less than 2 months. Any patient with an uncontrolled infection, another autoimmune disease, pregnancy or lactation was excluded. Clinical symptoms, serum thyroxine and TRAb, thyroid ultrasound, and orbital computed tomography formed the basis for the diagnoses. PBMCs were separated from roughly 10 ml of fresh peripheral blood using Ficoll-Paque density gradient centrifugation. Total RNA was extracted using Trizol reagent, and RNA quality was assessed on an Agilent 2100 Bioanalyzer. This clonotype is a singleton in its sample. Which antigen it targets is not known. Base qualities are not recorded, but no much larger clone differs from it by a single base. One read alone is weak evidence.

Material for sequencing was blood. The sequence was collected from a woman aged 25 to 39 with Graves' hyperthyroidism. The sequence joins TRBV7-2 to TRBJ2-3, and 7 junctional nucleotides match TRBD1. The DNA sequence is as follows: TGTGCCAGCAGCTCGGAAGGGGGCCCAGATACGCAGTATTTT. It specifies CASSSEGGPDTQYF. With the rest looked up from the reference TRBV7-2 and TRBJ2-3 genes rather than sequenced, the full variable domain is GAGVSQSPSNKVTEKGKDVELRCDPISGHTALYWYRQSLGQGLEFLIYFQGNSAPDKSGLPSDRFSAERTGGSVSTLTIQRTQQEDSAVYLCASSSEGGPDTQYFGPGTRLTVL.